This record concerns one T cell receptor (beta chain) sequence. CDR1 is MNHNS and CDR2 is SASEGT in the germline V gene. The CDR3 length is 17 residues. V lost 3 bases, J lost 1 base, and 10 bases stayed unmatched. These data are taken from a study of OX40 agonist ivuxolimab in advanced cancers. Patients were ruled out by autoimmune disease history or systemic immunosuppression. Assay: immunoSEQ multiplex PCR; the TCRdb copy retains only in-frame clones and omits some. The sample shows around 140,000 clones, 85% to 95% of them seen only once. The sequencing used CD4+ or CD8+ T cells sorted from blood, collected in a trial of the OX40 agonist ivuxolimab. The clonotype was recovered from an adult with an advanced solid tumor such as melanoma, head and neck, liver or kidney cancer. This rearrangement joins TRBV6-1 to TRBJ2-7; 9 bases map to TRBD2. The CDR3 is CASSDPQGTSRSYEQYF. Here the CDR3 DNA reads TGTGCCAGCAGTGATCCACAGGGGACTAGCCGGTCCTACGAGCAGTACTTC.